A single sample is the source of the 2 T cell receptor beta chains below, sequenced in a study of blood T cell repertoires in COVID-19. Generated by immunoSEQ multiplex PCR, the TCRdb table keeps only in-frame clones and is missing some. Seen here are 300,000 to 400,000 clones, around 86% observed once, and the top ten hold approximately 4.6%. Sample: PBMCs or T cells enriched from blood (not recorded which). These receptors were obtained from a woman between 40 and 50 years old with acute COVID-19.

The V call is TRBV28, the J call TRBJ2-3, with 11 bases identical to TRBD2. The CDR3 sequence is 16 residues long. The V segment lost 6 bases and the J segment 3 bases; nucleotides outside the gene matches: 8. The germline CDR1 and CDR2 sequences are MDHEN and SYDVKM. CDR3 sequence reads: CASRTYSGRGTDTQYF. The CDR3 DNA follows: TGTGCCAGCAGGACATATAGCGGGAGGGGAACAGATACGCAGTATTTT.

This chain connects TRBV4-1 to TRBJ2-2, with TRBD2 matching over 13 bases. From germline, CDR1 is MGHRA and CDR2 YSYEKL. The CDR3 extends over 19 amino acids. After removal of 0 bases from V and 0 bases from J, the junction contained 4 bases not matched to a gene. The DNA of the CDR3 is TGCGCCAGCAGCCAAGATCCGGGACTAGCGGGGTCGAACACCGGGGAGCTGTTTTTT. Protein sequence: CASSQDPGLAGSNTGELFF.